This TCR beta chain came from a study of OX40 agonist ivuxolimab in advanced cancers. Study at large: Cancers in dose escalation were hepatocellular, melanoma, renal cell and head and neck. Study findings and constraints: Expanded clones were, on average, more numerous among CD8+ T cells than CD4+. Among the lowest levels of clonal expansion were found in partial responders at 0.1-3.0 mg/kg. At 0.1 to 3.0 mg/kg and by week 6, clonal expansion occurred in CD4+ and CD8+ blood T cells.

This CDR3 region has 14 residues. The V end lost 5 bases, the J end lost 0 bases, and 10 bases lay between the germline ends. Germline loops: CDR1 MRHNA, CDR2 SNTAGT. The assay was immunoSEQ multiplex PCR, and TCRdb's table has in-frame clones only and misses some. The sample records around 63,000 clones, over 90% being singletons. Note on this clone: Its antigen is unknown.

The chain couples TRBV6-4 to TRBJ1-2; perhaps TRBD1 as D (6 bases). The sequencing used CD4+ or CD8+ T cells sorted from blood, collected in a trial of the OX40 agonist ivuxolimab. The TCR was taken from an adult with an advanced solid tumor such as melanoma, head and neck, liver or kidney cancer. The CDR3 nucleotides read TGTGCCAGCAGTCGACAGGCTGCTAACTATGGCTACACCTTC. Translating it yields CASSRQAANYGYTF.